A selection of T cell receptor beta chains follows, all from one sample in a study of blood T cell repertoires in COVID-19. TCRdb's copy holds only in-frame clones and misses some; the assay was immunoSEQ multiplex PCR. The repertoire has 120,000 or so clones, approximately 68% of them found once; the top ten carry approximately 2.1%. The sample was peripheral blood. The receptor set was obtained from a woman aged 65 to 85 with acute or convalescent COVID-19. The CDR3 runs from the conserved cysteine through the conserved F or W. The D gene is left open where the match is weak. Clone size, where shown, is once, few, many, or a class for clones that have expanded.

TRBV14	.	.	TRBJ2-3	CASSQAGLTDTQYF	TGTGCCAGCAGCCAAGCAGGACTGACAGATACGCAGTATTTT
TRBV2	TRBD1	.	TRBJ1-5	CASRDGQGVQPQHF	TGTGCCAGCAGGGACGGACAGGGAGTTCAGCCCCAGCATTTT
TRBV2	.	few	TRBJ2-7	CASSPLENYEQYF	TGTGCCAGTTCCCCCTTGGAGAACTACGAGCAGTACTTC
TRBV7-2	TRBD1	.	TRBJ2-7	CASSPRGFEQYF	TGTGCCAGCAGCCCCAGGGGGTTCGAGCAGTACTTC
TRBV5-1	.	.	TRBJ1-1	CASSSQGMPDTEAFF	TGCGCCAGCAGCTCCCAGGGGATGCCGGACACTGAAGCTTTCTTT
TRBV15	.	.	TRBJ1-1	CATSNQGWEAFF	TGTGCCACCAGCAATCAGGGTTGGGAAGCTTTCTTT
TRBV7-9	.	once	TRBJ1-2	CASSLVTAGVDYGYTF	TGTGCCAGCAGCTTAGTAACGGCAGGGGTTGACTATGGCTACACCTTC
TRBV6-5	.	.	TRBJ2-1	CASSRVYNEQFF	TGTGCCAGCAGTCGTGTCTACAATGAGCAGTTCTTC
TRBV19	TRBD2	.	TRBJ2-2	CASKGLAPGELFF	TGTGCCAGTAAGGGACTAGCTCCCGGGGAGCTGTTTTTT
TRBV30	TRBD1	.	TRBJ1-3	CASTTGGGNTIYF	TGTGCCTCTACGACAGGGGGTGGAAACACCATATATTTT
TRBV11-2	.	.	TRBJ2-1	CASSYQTGGTAYNEQFF	TGTGCCAGCAGTTACCAAACCGGGGGAACTGCCTACAATGAGCAGTTCTTC
TRBV2	TRBD1	.	TRBJ1-5	CASSETGYTQPQHF	TGTGCCAGCAGTGAGACAGGGTACACTCAGCCCCAGCATTTT
TRBV5-4	.	.	TRBJ2-5	CASSLESGQETQYF	TGTGCCAGCAGCTTGGAAAGCGGACAAGAGACCCAGTACTTC
TRBV11-1	.	once	TRBJ1-1	CASSLAPGYGTEAFF	TGTGCCAGCAGCTTAGCCCCAGGGTACGGCACTGAAGCTTTCTTT
TRBV19	TRBD1	.	TRBJ1-2	CASSIRQGSSGYGYTF	TGTGCCAGTAGTATCAGACAGGGTTCAAGTGGTTATGGCTACACCTTC
TRBV3-1/TRBV3-2	.	few	TRBJ2-3	CASSAPEGTDTQYF	TGTGCCAGCAGCGCCCCGGAGGGCACAGATACGCAGTATTTT
TRBV7-7	.	once	TRBJ2-5	CASSLQAQETQYF	TGTGCCAGCAGCTTACAGGCTCAAGAGACCCAGTACTTC
TRBV6-5	.	.	TRBJ1-6	CASSTLGGNSPLHF	TGTGCCAGCAGTACACTTGGAGGTAATTCACCCCTCCACTTT
TRBV23-1	TRBD1	.	TRBJ2-6	CASRPGQGGCSGANVLTF	TGCGCCAGCAGACCCGGACAGGGGGGATGCTCTGGGGCCAACGTCCTGACTTTC
TRBV4-1	.	.	TRBJ1-5	CASSQDRGGGNQPQHF	TGCGCCAGCAGCCAAGATCGGGGGGGTGGCAATCAGCCCCAGCATTTT
TRBV10-3	TRBD2	once	TRBJ2-1	CAISESLAGGRDYNEQFF	TGTGCCATCAGTGAGTCGCTAGCGGGAGGCCGGGACTACAATGAGCAGTTCTTC
TRBV19	.	.	TRBJ1-5	CASSLQGIEPQHF	TGTGCCAGTAGTCTCCAGGGAATTGAGCCCCAGCATTTT
TRBV20-1	.	.	TRBJ2-3	CSAVTGPTQYF	TGCAGTGCTGTCACAGGGCCCACGCAGTATTTT
TRBV28	TRBD1	.	TRBJ2-1	CASSLAGTGGYEQFF	TGTGCCAGCAGTCTCGCCGGGACAGGGGGGTATGAGCAGTTCTTC
TRBV4-2	TRBD2	many	TRBJ2-5	CASSLSPGTSGRGPSEEGTQYF	TGTGCCAGCAGCCTCAGTCCCGGGACTAGCGGGAGGGGCCCATCGGAAGAGGGGACCCAGTACTTC
TRBV27	TRBD1	.	TRBJ2-7	CASSYTGAYEQYF	TGTGCCAGCAGTTATACAGGGGCCTACGAGCAGTACTTC
TRBV29-1	TRBD2	few	TRBJ2-1	CSVSSTSGGEQFF	TGCAGCGTGTCCTCGACTAGCGGGGGTGAGCAGTTCTTC
TRBV19	TRBD1	.	TRBJ1-5	CASSGGNSNQPQHF	TGTGCCAGCTCAGGGGGGAATAGCAATCAGCCCCAGCATTTT
TRBV5-4	TRBD2	.	TRBJ2-5	CASSFGGLAVVRGETQYF	TGTGCCAGCAGCTTCGGGGGACTAGCGGTCGTAAGGGGAGAGACCCAGTACTTC
TRBV24-1	.	.	TRBJ2-1	CATSDDGESSYNEQFF	TGTGCCACCAGTGATGACGGGGAAAGCTCCTACAATGAGCAGTTCTTC
TRBV28	.	.	TRBJ2-7	CASQAGSPGEQYF	TGTGCCAGCCAGGCAGGATCACCAGGCGAGCAGTACTTC
TRBV27	.	few	TRBJ1-6	CASTQGAYNSPLHF	TGTGCCAGTACACAGGGTGCCTATAATTCACCCCTCCACTTT
TRBV2	.	many	TRBJ1-3	CASSAGWSSGNTIYF	TGTGCCAGCAGTGCCGGCTGGAGCTCTGGAAACACCATATATTTT
TRBV20-1	.	.	TRBJ2-3	CSAPRSDTQYF	TGCAGTGCTCCCCGGTCAGATACGCAGTATTTT
TRBV7-8	.	.	TRBJ2-1	CASSFDRDGGQFF	TGTGCCAGCAGCTTTGACAGGGACGGGGGGCAGTTCTTC
TRBV3-1/TRBV3-2	TRBD2	.	TRBJ2-3	CASSQPGGGTDTQYF	TGTGCCAGCAGCCAACCGGGGGGAGGCACAGATACGCAGTATTTT
TRBV3-1/TRBV3-2	.	many	TRBJ1-1	CASSLGRGTEAFF	TGTGCCAGCAGCCTAGGGAGGGGCACTGAAGCTTTCTTT
TRBV18	.	once	TRBJ2-1	CASSPERTTREQFF	TGTGCCAGCTCACCGGAGAGGACAACCCGGGAGCAGTTCTTC
TRBV5-1	TRBD1	.	TRBJ2-1	CASSLGQGLGNEQFF	TGCGCCAGCAGCTTAGGACAGGGGCTAGGCAATGAGCAGTTCTTC
TRBV7-8	.	.	TRBJ2-6	CASSLRLGANVLTF	TGTGCCAGCAGCCTTAGACTTGGGGCCAACGTCCTGACTTTC
TRBV28	.	.	TRBJ2-7	CASSSDHKGPFIGEQYF	TGTGCCAGCAGCTCAGACCACAAGGGGCCCTTCATCGGCGAGCAGTACTTC
TRBV3-1/TRBV3-2	.	.	TRBJ1-5	CASSPEGSLQPQHF	TGTGCCAGCAGCCCTGAGGGTTCACTACAGCCCCAGCATTTT
TRBV6-4	TRBD2	.	TRBJ2-3	CASSPLAGGTDTQYF	TGTGCCAGCAGCCCGCTAGCGGGAGGGACAGATACGCAGTATTTT
TRBV12-3/TRBV12-4	.	.	TRBJ1-2	CASSLRTAYGYTF	TGTGCCAGCAGTTTAAGGACAGCTTATGGCTACACCTTC
TRBV5-1	TRBD2	once	TRBJ2-5	CASSLGGLVGQQETQYF	TGCGCCAGCAGCTTGGGGGGACTAGTGGGCCAACAAGAGACCCAGTACTTC
TRBV12-3/TRBV12-4	.	.	TRBJ2-5	CASSFEGETQYF	TGTGCCAGCAGTTTCGAGGGAGAGACCCAGTACTTC
TRBV4-2	TRBD1	many	TRBJ1-5	CASSQELGQGGQPQHF	TGTGCCAGCAGCCAAGAGTTAGGACAGGGAGGTCAGCCCCAGCATTTT
TRBV5-4	TRBD1	.	TRBJ2-2	CASSLGQGDTGELFF	TGTGCCAGCAGCTTGGGACAGGGGGACACCGGGGAGCTGTTTTTT
TRBV5-1	.	.	TRBJ1-4	CASSSRGANEKLFF	TGCGCCAGCAGCTCGCGGGGAGCTAATGAAAAACTGTTTTTT
TRBV7-6	TRBD2	.	TRBJ2-3	CASRDPRRAGGQDTQYF	TGTGCCAGCAGAGACCCTCGAAGGGCGGGAGGTCAAGATACGCAGTATTTT
TRBV3-1/TRBV3-2	.	few	TRBJ1-2	CASSPSDSYGYTF	TGTGCCAGCAGCCCGTCGGACAGCTATGGCTACACCTTC
TRBV19	.	.	TRBJ1-2	CASSFALYYGYTF	TGTGCCAGTAGTTTCGCACTCTACTATGGCTACACCTTC
TRBV14	TRBD2	.	TRBJ2-6	CASSLRRGEAGANVLTF	TGTGCCAGCAGCCTCAGACGGGGGGAGGCTGGGGCCAACGTCCTGACTTTC
TRBV6-6	TRBD2	.	TRBJ2-7	CASSYSGTSGFHEQYF	TGTGCCAGCAGTTACTCGGGGACTAGCGGTTTCCACGAGCAGTACTTC